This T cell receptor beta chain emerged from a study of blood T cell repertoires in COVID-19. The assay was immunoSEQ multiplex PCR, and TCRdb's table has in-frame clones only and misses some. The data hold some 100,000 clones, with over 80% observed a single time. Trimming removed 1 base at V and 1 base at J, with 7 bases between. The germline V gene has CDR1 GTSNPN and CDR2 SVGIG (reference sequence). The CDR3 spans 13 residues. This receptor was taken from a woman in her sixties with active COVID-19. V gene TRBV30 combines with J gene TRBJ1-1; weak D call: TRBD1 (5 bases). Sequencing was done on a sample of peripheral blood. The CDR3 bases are TGTGCCTGGAGTGACCAGGGGAACACTGAAGCTTTCTTT. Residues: CAWSDQGNTEAFF.